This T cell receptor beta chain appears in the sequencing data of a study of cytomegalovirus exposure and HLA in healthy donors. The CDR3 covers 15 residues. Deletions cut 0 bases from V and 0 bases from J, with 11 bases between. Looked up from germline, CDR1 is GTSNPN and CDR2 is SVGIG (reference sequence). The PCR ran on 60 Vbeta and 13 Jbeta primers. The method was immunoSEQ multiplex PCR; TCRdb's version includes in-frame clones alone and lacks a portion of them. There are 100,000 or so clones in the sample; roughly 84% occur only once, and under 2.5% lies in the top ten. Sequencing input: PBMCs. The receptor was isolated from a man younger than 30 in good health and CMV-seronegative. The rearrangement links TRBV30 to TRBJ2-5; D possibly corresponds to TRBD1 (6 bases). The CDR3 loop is CAWSVPGVYQETQYF. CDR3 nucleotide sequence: TGTGCCTGGAGTGTACCAGGGGTGTACCAAGAGACCCAGTACTTC.